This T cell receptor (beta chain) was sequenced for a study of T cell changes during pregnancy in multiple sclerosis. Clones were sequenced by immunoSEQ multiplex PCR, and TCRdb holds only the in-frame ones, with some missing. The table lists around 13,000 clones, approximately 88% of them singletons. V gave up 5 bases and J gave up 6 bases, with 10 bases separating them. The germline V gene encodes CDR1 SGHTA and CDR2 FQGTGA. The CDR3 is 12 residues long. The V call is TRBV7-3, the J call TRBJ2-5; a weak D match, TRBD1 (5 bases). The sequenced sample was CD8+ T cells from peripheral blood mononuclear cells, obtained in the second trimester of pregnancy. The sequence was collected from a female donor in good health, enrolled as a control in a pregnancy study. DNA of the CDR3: TGTGCCAGCAGCCAAAGGGGAAAGACCCAGTACTTC. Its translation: CASSQRGKTQYF.